Listed below are T cell receptor beta chains from one sample, sequenced in a study of shared clonotypes between healthy human individuals. This table comes from immunoSEQ multiplex PCR, and its TCRdb copy is limited to in-frame clones, with some not included. The sample includes roughly 2.6 million clones, over 85% of them seen just once. The sequenced sample consisted of naive CD4+ T cells sorted from blood. Receptor source: a man aged 18-30 years in good health. The CDR3 runs from the conserved cysteine through the conserved F or W. D genes are given only for firm matches. Some rows have no size entry. The others give once, few or many, or a class for an expanded clone.

clone_size d_call j_call v_call cdr3_nt cdr3_aa
few NA TRBJ1-6 TRBV11-2 TGTGCCAGCAGCCCAAAGAGGGGCTCACCCCTCCACTTT CASSPKRGSPLHF
NA NA TRBJ1-4 TRBV4-3 TGCGCCAGCAGCCAAGAACTTGGGGGAAATGAAAAACTGTTTTTT CASSQELGGNEKLFF
NA NA TRBJ1-4 TRBV19 TGTGCCGGCCCGAACAGTGGGCGAGCTAATGAAAAACTGTTTTTT CAGPNSGRANEKLFF
NA TRBD2 TRBJ2-2 TRBV30 TGTGCCTGGAGTGTAGTCCTGCGGGGGGAACCCTTGACCGGGGAGCTGTTTTTT CAWSVVLRGEPLTGELFF
NA NA TRBJ1-5 TRBV6-1 TGTGCCAGCAGTGAGACATTTCTTAGCAATCAGCCCCAGCATTTT CASSETFLSNQPQHF
NA NA TRBJ2-1 TRBV9 TGTGCCAGCAGCGTAGCGAGCGAAGACAATGAGCAGTTCTTC CASSVASEDNEQFF
NA NA TRBJ2-3 TRBV19 TGTGCCAGTAGTATCTCGGGCCCTAGCACAGATACGCAGTATTTT CASSISGPSTDTQYF
NA NA TRBJ1-3 TRBV5-1 TGCGCCAGCAGCTTGGGAGGCAGTTCCTCTGGAAACACCATATATTTT CASSLGGSSSGNTIYF
once TRBD2 TRBJ2-7 TRBV6-5 TGTGCCAGCAGTCCGGGACTAGCGACCGCCTACGAGCAGTACTTC CASSPGLATAYEQYF
NA NA TRBJ2-1 TRBV15 TGTGCCACCAGCAGAGATACCGGGGGGCAGTTCTTC CATSRDTGGQFF
once TRBD1 TRBJ2-2 TRBV14 TGTGCCAGCAGCCAATCACAGGGGTGGACCGGGGAGCTGTTTTTT CASSQSQGWTGELFF
NA NA TRBJ1-4 TRBV6-6 TGTGCCAGCAGTTACTTCCAGGGTGAAAAACTGTTTTTT CASSYFQGEKLFF
NA TRBD1 TRBJ1-1 TRBV5-6 TGTGCCAGCAGCCCACCATGGGGGACAGGGGCCACTGAAGCTTTCTTT CASSPPWGTGATEAFF
NA TRBD1 TRBJ2-7 TRBV11-2 TGTGCCAGCAGCTTATTCCGGGACAGGGCTGTTTACGAGCAGTACTTC CASSLFRDRAVYEQYF
few NA TRBJ1-3 TRBV2 TGTGCCAGCGGATCAGGGAAGGTTGCTGGAAACACCATATATTTT CASGSGKVAGNTIYF
NA TRBD2 TRBJ2-5 TRBV18 TGTGCCAGCTCACCACTAGGACTAGCGGGAGTTGAGGAGACCCAGTACTTC CASSPLGLAGVEETQYF
NA NA TRBJ2-2 TRBV28 TGTGCCAGCAGAGCCGGGACGGGCTCGGCCGGGGAGCTGTTTTTT CASRAGTGSAGELFF
NA NA TRBJ2-3 TRBV5-1 TGCGCCAGCAGCTTGGATTCGACTAGCACAGATACGCAGTATTTT CASSLDSTSTDTQYF
NA TRBD2 TRBJ2-7 TRBV6-1 TGTGCCAGCAGTGCCACCCGACTAGCGGGAGGATTCGAGCAGTACTTC CASSATRLAGGFEQYF
NA NA TRBJ2-2 TRBV9 TGTGCCAGCAGACCAGGACAGTACACCGGGGAGCTGTTTTTT CASRPGQYTGELFF
NA NA TRBJ1-2 TRBV23-1 TGCGCCAGCAGTCCAATTTGGGGGAACTATGGCTACACCTTC CASSPIWGNYGYTF
NA NA TRBJ2-7 TRBV6-5 TGTGCCAGCACCCCCCCGCTGGGGGACATTGCCGAGCAGTACTTC CASTPPLGDIAEQYF
NA TRBD1 TRBJ2-3 TRBV11-1 TGTGCCAGCAGCTCGGGACAGGGGAGGTGGGGAGGTTCAGATACGCAGTATTTT CASSSGQGRWGGSDTQYF
NA NA TRBJ1-4 TRBV5-1 TGCGCCAGCAGCTGGGGGTATGCAACTAATGAAAAACTGTTTTTT CASSWGYATNEKLFF
NA TRBD2 TRBJ2-2 TRBV28 TGTGCCAGCAGTTACGCCGGGAGGGCCGGGGAGCTGTTTTTT CASSYAGRAGELFF
NA TRBD2 TRBJ2-7 TRBV4-1 TGCGCCAGCAGCCATCCGACTAGCGGGTCCTACGAGCAGTACTTC CASSHPTSGSYEQYF
NA NA TRBJ2-2 TRBV4-1 TGCGCCAGCGGCAGGTCGGGGGTTGTAACCGGGGAGCTGTTTTTT CASGRSGVVTGELFF
NA NA TRBJ1-5 TRBV30 TGTGCCTGGAGTGTTGGGGGACAGCCCCAGCATTTT CAWSVGGQPQHF
few TRBD1 TRBJ1-2 TRBV5-6 TGTGCCAGCAGCTTTGGCAGGGGGAAGGATGGCTACACCTTC CASSFGRGKDGYTF
NA NA TRBJ2-2 TRBV5-1 TGCGCCAGCAGCAGACGAATTCCCGGGGAGCTGTTTTTT CASSRRIPGELFF
NA NA TRBJ1-2 TRBV30 TGTGCCTGGAGCGGACTGACAGCTAACTATGGCTACACCTTC CAWSGLTANYGYTF
NA NA TRBJ2-7 TRBV7-9 TGTGCCAGCAGCTTCCCTCCATTCTACGAGCAGTACTTC CASSFPPFYEQYF
NA TRBD1 TRBJ2-7 TRBV9 TGTGCCAGCAGCACCGGGACAGGGGACTACGAGCAGTACTTC CASSTGTGDYEQYF
NA NA TRBJ1-6 TRBV6-1 TGTGCCAGCAGTGATAGTCAAGGAAGAAATTCACCCCTCCACTTT CASSDSQGRNSPLHF
NA TRBD1 TRBJ1-1 TRBV27 TGTGCCAGCAGTCTCCTTCCGGGACAGGGGGCAGTTGCTTTCTTT CASSLLPGQGAVAFF
NA TRBD1 TRBJ2-7 TRBV6-5 TGTGCCAGCAGTTACTCGACGGACAGGGGACACGAGCAGTACTTC CASSYSTDRGHEQYF
NA TRBD1 TRBJ2-7 TRBV6-5 TGTGCCAGCAGTCCATTGACAGGGGGCCTCAACGAGCAGTACTTC CASSPLTGGLNEQYF
few NA TRBJ1-2 TRBV19 TGTGCCAGCCGGACGGATGCTAATAGCTACACCTTC CASRTDANSYTF
NA NA TRBJ2-3 TRBV9 TGTGCCAGCAGCGCCATGGCCGGGTCCCAGGGTACGCAGTATTTT CASSAMAGSQGTQYF
NA TRBD1 TRBJ1-2 TRBV5-6 TGTGCCAGCAGCCGCCGGGACAGGGGCCCTTATGGCTACACCTTC CASSRRDRGPYGYTF